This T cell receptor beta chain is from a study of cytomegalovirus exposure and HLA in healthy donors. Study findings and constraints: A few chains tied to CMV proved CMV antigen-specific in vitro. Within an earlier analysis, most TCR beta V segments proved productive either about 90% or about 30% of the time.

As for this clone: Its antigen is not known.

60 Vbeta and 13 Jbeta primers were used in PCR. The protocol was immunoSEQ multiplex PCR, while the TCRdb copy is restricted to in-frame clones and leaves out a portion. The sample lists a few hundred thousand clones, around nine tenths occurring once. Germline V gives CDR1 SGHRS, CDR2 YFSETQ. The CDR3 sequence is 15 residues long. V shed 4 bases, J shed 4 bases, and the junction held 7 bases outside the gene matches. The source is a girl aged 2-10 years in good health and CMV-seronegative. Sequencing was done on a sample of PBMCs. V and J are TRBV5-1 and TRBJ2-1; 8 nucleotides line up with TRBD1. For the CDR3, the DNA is TGCGCCAGCAGCAGGACAGGGACCCAATACAATGAGCAGTTCTTC. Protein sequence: CASSRTGTQYNEQFF.